The 25 T cell receptor beta chains in this list originate from one sample, sequenced in a study of blood T cell repertoires in COVID-19 (dated by TCRdb to 2020 to 2022). Libraries were constructed by the immunoSEQ multiplex PCR assay. The table comes from immuneACCESS by way of TCRdb, which keeps in-frame sequences with V and J called. Part of the clones is missing from these tables; in studies checked, under half for an unresolved V gene and the rest for unknown reasons. This sample lists 130,000 or so clones; under 85% were detected once. The ten biggest clones cover 15% to 20% of the sample. Specimen: PBMCs or T cells enriched from blood (not recorded which). The source of these receptors is a young man who had recovered from COVID-19.

The chain is built from TRBV30 and TRBJ1-2; D uncertain. V lost 0 bases and J lost 8, with 7 bases in between. The CDR3 covers 11 residues. Germline loops: CDR1 GTSNPN, CDR2 SVGIG (reference sequence). CDR3 loop: CAWSVAIGYTF. CDR3 DNA sequence: TGTGCCTGGAGTGTAGCAATCGGCTACACCTTC.

The chain has TRBV11-2 and TRBJ2-7; 8 bases map to TRBD2. CDR1 is SGHAT, CDR2 FQNNGV, per germline. Unmatched junction bases numbered 5, after V lost 2 bases and J lost 2 bases. The CDR3 consists of 15 residues. The CDR3 protein is CASSLPGLGAYEQYF. CDR3 coding DNA: TGTGCCAGCAGCTTACCGGGACTAGGGGCCTACGAGCAGTACTTC.

The chain joins TRBV11-2 to TRBJ2-7; the D gene is possibly TRBD1 (6 bases). This CDR3 is 15 amino acids long. V lost 0 bases, J lost 1 base, and 10 bases lay in between. Germline V lookup: CDR1 SGHAT, CDR2 FQNNGV. For the CDR3, the DNA is TGTGCCAGCAGCTTAGAGAGGACAGCGTCCTACGAGCAGTACTTC. Its translation is CASSLERTASYEQYF.

V gene TRBV3-1 (or the pseudogene TRBV3-2) combines with J gene TRBJ1-1; 8 bases fit TRBD1. CDR1 and CDR2 (germline): LGHDT, YNNKEL (reference sequence). CDR3 length equals 16 residues. With V trimmed by 4 bases and J by 1 base, 8 bases remained unmatched. CDR3 sequence (DNA): TGTGCCAGCAGCCGCCGACAGGGGAGTAAGAACACTGAAGCTTTCTTT. It encodes CASSRRQGSKNTEAFF.

This chain connects TRBV7-9 to TRBJ2-1; 7 bases map to TRBD2. The CDR3 contains 15 residues. J gave up 6 bases and V 5 bases, and 10 bases lay outside the gene matches. The germline V gene has CDR1 SEHNR and CDR2 FQNEAQ (reference sequence). The CDR3 coding sequence is TGTGCCAGCAGCCTCGACGGGGGGTTTATCAATGAGCAGTTCTTC. Amino acid sequence: CASSLDGGFINEQFF.

A few counts support this clone. This chain connects TRBV2 to TRBJ2-5; a weak D match, TRBD1 (7 bases). This CDR3 spans 13 amino acids. Germline V gene sequence: CDR1 SNHLY, CDR2 FYNNEI. V was pared by 8 bases and J by 4 bases, with 14 bases between. CDR3: CASPGAGGETQYF. CDR3 sequence (DNA): TGTGCCAGCCCGGGGGCAGGGGGAGAGACCCAGTACTTC.

This chain uses TRBV5-6 with TRBJ2-4, with 8 bases aligning to TRBD1. Germline V CDR1 and CDR2: SGHDT, YYEEEE. CDR3 length: 16 amino acids. Germline trimming cut 3 bases from V and 2 bases from J; bases unmatched to any gene: 7. The CDR3: CASSSFGQGTKNIQYF. The CDR3, as DNA: TGTGCCAGCAGCTCCTTCGGACAGGGAACCAAAAACATTCAGTACTTC.

The rearrangement joins TRBV15 to TRBJ1-1; TRBD1 aligns across 7 bases. This CDR3 contains 12 residues. The trim removed 2 bases at V and 11 bases at J, leaving 5 bases unmatched. The V gene's germline CDR1 is LNHNV and CDR2 YYDKDF (reference sequence). The CDR3 spells CATSRIQGRAFF. CDR3 in DNA: TGTGCCACCAGCAGAATACAGGGGAGGGCTTTCTTT.

This sequence joins TRBV5-4 and TRBJ2-7; 11 nucleotides match TRBD2. Germline values: CDR1 SGHNT, CDR2 YYREEE (reference sequence). This CDR3 comprises 14 residues. V was pared by 4 bases and J by 4 bases, with 4 bases of the junction left unmatched. The CDR3 nucleotides read TGTGCCAGCAGCCGGGGACTAGCGGATTACGAGCAGTACTTC. Residues: CASSRGLADYEQYF. Together with reference TRBV5-4 and TRBJ2-7, the CDR3 gives the full variable domain: ETGVTQSPTHLIKTRGQQVTLRCSSQSGHNTVSWYQQALGQGPQFIFQYYREEENGRGNFPPRFSGLQFPNYSSELNVNALELDDSALYLCASSRGLADYEQYFGPGTRLTVT.

The CDR3 here is CASSVGSGYQQPQHF. The CDR3 bases are TGTGCCAGCAGTGTAGGGTCAGGGTATCAACAGCCCCAGCATTTT. V gene TRBV2 combines with J gene TRBJ1-5; a possible D gene is TRBD1 (5 bases). With 4 bases removed from V and 7 bases from J, the gap between germline ends came to 17 bases. Looked up from germline, CDR1 is SNHLY and CDR2 is FYNNEI. The CDR3 contains 15 residues.

This chain joins TRBV20-1 and TRBJ1-1; D might be TRBD1 (5 bases). V was cut by 3 bases and J by 1 base, with 12 bases left in between. This CDR3 contains 14 residues. The V gene's germline CDR1 is DFQATT and CDR2 SNEGSKA (reference sequence). CDR3 in DNA: TGCAGTGCTAGTTTTGGGCAGGGGAACACTGAAGCTTTCTTT. This encodes CSASFGQGNTEAFF.

In regard to this clone: The sample contains more than one DNA sequence encoding this CDR3. This chain links TRBV7-2 with TRBJ1-2; D is possibly TRBD1 (6 bases). V dropped 0 bases and J dropped 4 bases, with 9 bases sitting between them. CDR1 SGHTA and CDR2 FQGNSA come from the germline V gene. The CDR3 has 14 residues. This chain's CDR3 is CASSLARGSYGYTF. CDR3 coding DNA: TGTGCCAGCAGCTTAGCCAGGGGAAGCTATGGCTACACCTTC.

The chain links TRBV3-1 (or the pseudogene TRBV3-2) to TRBJ1-1, with TRBD1 matching over 7 bases. CDR3 size: 14 residues. The V segment lost 6 bases and the J segment 0 bases; nucleotides outside the gene matches: 4. Looked up from germline, CDR1 is LGHDT and CDR2 is YNNKEL (reference sequence). The CDR3 sequence: CASRNRGMNTEAFF. In DNA, the CDR3 is TGTGCCAGCAGAAACAGGGGCATGAACACTGAAGCTTTCTTT.

This clone came up once. The chain couples TRBV2 to TRBJ2-5; 7 bases are a match to TRBD1. The CDR3 has 12 residues. The ends lost 7 bases at V and 7 bases at J; junction bases unmatched: 6. CDR1 is SNHLY, CDR2 FYNNEI, per germline. CDR3 sequence (DNA): TGTGCCAGCAAAGACAGGGCTGCGACCCAGTACTTC. Protein sequence: CASKDRAATQYF.

This clone was recorded once. The V call is TRBV27, the J call TRBJ1-4; tentative D call: TRBD1 (6 bases). V gave up 5 bases and J gave up 3 bases, with 13 bases separating them. The CDR3 sequence is 15 residues long. The germline V gene encodes CDR1 MNHEY and CDR2 SMNVEV (reference sequence). The CDR3 sequence: CASSPTGRANEKLFF. CDR3 DNA: TGTGCCAGCAGTCCCACAGGGAGGGCTAATGAAAAACTGTTTTTT.

CDR3 loop: CASSFLGTTGAYEQYF. DNA for the CDR3: TGTGCCAGCAGTTTTCTAGGGACAACAGGGGCCTACGAGCAGTACTTC. This chain joins TRBV27 and TRBJ2-7; the match to TRBD1 covers 7 bases. The germline gives CDR1 MNHEY, CDR2 SMNVEV (reference sequence). V dropped 3 bases and J dropped 2; count of bases not matched to a gene: 10. The CDR3 is 16 residues long.

The chain joins TRBV7-2 to TRBJ2-1, with D possibly matching TRBD2 (5 bases). Per germline, CDR1 SGHTA and CDR2 FQGNSA. The CDR3 runs to 14 residues. The V end was cut by 5 bases, the J end by 4 bases, with 12 bases between. DNA for the CDR3: TGTGCCAGCAGCAGACCGGACTCGTACAATGAGCAGTTCTTC. Its translation: CASSRPDSYNEQFF.

The chain has TRBV24-1 and TRBJ2-2; 8 positions agree with TRBD1. Germline CDR1 and CDR2: KGHDR and SFDVKD. The CDR3 length is 16 residues. The V gene end was trimmed by 4 bases and the J gene end by 0 bases; junction bases not matched to a gene: 3. The CDR3 DNA reads TGTGCCACCAGTGACACAGGGGGTTCGAACACCGGGGAGCTGTTTTTT. It specifies CATSDTGGSNTGELFF.

The V and J genes are TRBV7-9 and TRBJ2-5; 10 bases align to TRBD1. This CDR3 has 16 residues. V shed 1 base and J 5 bases; nucleotides not matched to a gene: 7. Germline CDR1 is SEHNR and CDR2 is FQNEAQ (reference sequence). CDR3 in amino acids: CASSLDDRGRMETQYF. CDR3 coding DNA: TGTGCCAGCAGCTTAGACGACAGGGGGCGGATGGAGACCCAGTACTTC.

This clone was found once. CDR3 nucleotides: TGTGCCAGCAGCCCGGGACTAGCGGGAGAGAGGGAGACCCAGTACTTC. Its translation is CASSPGLAGERETQYF. The chain joins TRBV7-3 to TRBJ2-5, with 14 bases aligning to TRBD2. This CDR3 contains 16 residues. The junction had 7 bases not matched to a gene; V was cut back by 5 bases and J by 5 bases. Germline CDR1 is SGHTA and CDR2 is FQGTGA.

The genes are TRBV4-2 and TRBJ2-7; D is possibly TRBD1 (6 bases). Trimming stripped 1 base from V and 2 bases from J, with 12 bases between. The CDR3 is 15 residues long. Germline V CDR1 and CDR2: LGHNA, YNFKEQ. The CDR3 DNA follows: TGTGCCAGCAGCCAAGGTCGGACAGCGACCTACGAGCAGTACTTC. It translates to CASSQGRTATYEQYF.

The V and J genes are TRBV5-4 and TRBJ2-1; 11 bases are shared with TRBD2. The germline gives CDR1 SGHNT, CDR2 YYREEE (reference sequence). The V and J ends lost 5 bases and 5 bases, in that order; junction bases with no gene match: 6. This CDR3 has 15 residues. The CDR3 DNA sequence: TGTGCCAGCAGGGACGGGACTAGCGGAAACAATGAGCAGTTCTTC. It codes for CASRDGTSGNNEQFF.

The genes are TRBV3-1 (or the pseudogene TRBV3-2) and TRBJ1-3; possibly TRBD1 for D (5 bases). The length of the CDR3 is 16 residues. Germline loops: CDR1 LGHDT, CDR2 YNNKEL (reference sequence). The V end lost 0 bases, the J end lost 3 bases, and 12 bases lay between the germline ends. The CDR3 sequence is CASSQEDKGYGNTIYF. DNA for the CDR3: TGTGCCAGCAGCCAAGAGGACAAGGGATATGGAAACACCATATATTTT.

The chain carries TRBV7-9 and TRBJ1-2, with no clear D. The CDR3 is 14 residues long. Looked up from germline, CDR1 is SEHNR and CDR2 is FQNEAQ (reference sequence). The V and J ends lost 1 base and 8 bases respectively, with 14 bases between them. As DNA, the CDR3 is TGTGCCAGCAGCTTAGGGGATCGGGGAGGCGGCTACACCTTC. Encoded protein: CASSLGDRGGGYTF.

This rearrangement joins TRBV7-9 to TRBJ1-2; tentatively, D is TRBD1 (6 bases). Looked up from germline, CDR1 is SEHNR and CDR2 is FQNEAQ (reference sequence). The germline V and J ends were trimmed by 1 base and 2 bases, with 11 bases remaining between them. This CDR3 spans 15 amino acids. CDR3 nucleotides: TGTGCCAGCAGCTTAGGAGGCCAGGGGAACTATGGCTACACCTTC. Translating gives CASSLGGQGNYGYTF.